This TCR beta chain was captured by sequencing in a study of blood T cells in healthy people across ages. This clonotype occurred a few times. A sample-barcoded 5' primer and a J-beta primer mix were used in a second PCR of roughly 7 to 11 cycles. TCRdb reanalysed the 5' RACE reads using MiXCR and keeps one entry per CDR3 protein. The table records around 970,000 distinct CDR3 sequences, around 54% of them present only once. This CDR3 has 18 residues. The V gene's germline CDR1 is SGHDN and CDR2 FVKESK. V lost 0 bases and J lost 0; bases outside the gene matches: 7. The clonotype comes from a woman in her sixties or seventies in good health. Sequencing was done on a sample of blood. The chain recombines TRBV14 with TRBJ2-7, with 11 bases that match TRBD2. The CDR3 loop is CASSQDRGTSGSSYEQYF. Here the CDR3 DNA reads TGTGCCAGCAGCCAAGATCGTGGGACTAGCGGATCCTCCTACGAGCAGTACTTC.